The TCR beta chain described here comes from a study of OX40 agonist ivuxolimab in advanced cancers. Overall study context: Hepatocellular carcinoma, melanoma, renal cell or head and neck cancer affected the dose-escalation patients.

This clone was observed a few times. Assay: immunoSEQ multiplex PCR; the TCRdb copy retains only in-frame clones and omits some. The repertoire holds more than 25,000 clones, with 70% to 80% as singletons. Germline V CDR1 and CDR2: SGDLS, YYNGEE. V lost 3 bases and J lost 2, with 6 bases in between. The CDR3 runs 14 residues. Sequencing used CD4+ or CD8+ T cells sorted from blood, obtained in a trial of the OX40 agonist ivuxolimab. J is TRBJ1-6 and V is TRBV9; tentative D call: TRBD1 (6 bases). This TCR came from an adult with an advanced solid tumor such as melanoma, head and neck, liver or kidney cancer. The chain's CDR3 is CASSAGAYNSPLHF. The CDR3 DNA sequence: TGTGCCAGCAGCGCAGGGGCCTATAATTCACCCCTCCACTTT.